The 27 T cell receptor beta chains presented below share a single source sample, sequenced in a study of blood T cell repertoires in COVID-19. Some clones are missing from TCRdb's copy, which holds only in-frame ones; the method was immunoSEQ multiplex PCR. The repertoire holds approximately 380,000 clones, with 85% to 90% as singletons. Material for sequencing was PBMCs or T cells enriched from blood (not recorded which). The origin of the receptors is a woman younger than 30 who had recovered from COVID-19.

V gene TRBV28 combines with J gene TRBJ2-7; TRBD1 might be the D (6 bases). V gave up 2 bases and J gave up 3 bases, with 8 bases separating them. Germline lookup yields CDR1 MDHEN and CDR2 SYDVKM. The CDR3 is 13 residues long. CDR3 DNA sequence: TGTGCCAGCAGTTTACTAGGGGGCTACGAGCAGTACTTC. This encodes CASSLLGGYEQYF.

The V call is TRBV6-5, the J call TRBJ1-1, with D possibly TRBD1 on 5 matching bases. Trimming shortened V by 6 bases and J by 3 bases, and 8 bases separated the two germline ends. Germline CDR1 and CDR2: MNHEY and SVGAGI. This CDR3 region has 12 residues. CDR3 residues: CASRDIYTEAFF. The DNA of the CDR3 is TGTGCCAGCAGGGACATCTACACTGAAGCTTTCTTT.

V usage is TRBV20-1 and J usage is TRBJ1-2; D remains ambiguous. CDR1 and CDR2 from the germline V gene are DFQATT and SNEGSKA (reference sequence). The CDR3 is made up of 11 amino acids. V was trimmed by 3 bases and J by 7 bases, leaving 9 bases between them. The DNA of the CDR3 is TGCAGTGCTAGGAGGGAAGGTGGCTACACCTTC. Its protein product is CSARREGGYTF.

The chain employs TRBV9 and TRBJ1-1; 8 bases match TRBD1. V trimming: 5 bases; J trimming: 3 bases; junction bases outside the gene matches: 6. The CDR3 sequence is 14 residues long. Germline CDR1 SGDLS, CDR2 YYNGEE. The CDR3 nucleotides are TGTGCCAGCAGTGTGGGACAGGATGACACTGAAGCTTTCTTT. As protein: CASSVGQDDTEAFF.

The chain joins TRBV28 to TRBJ1-5, with 8 bases identical to TRBD1. Germline trimming cut 8 bases from V and 0 bases from J; bases unmatched to any gene: 9. The CDR3 covers 16 residues. Germline values: CDR1 MDHEN, CDR2 SYDVKM. CDR3 in amino acids: CASRTDRVNSNQPQHF. CDR3 DNA: TGTGCCAGCCGGACGGACAGGGTTAATAGCAATCAGCCCCAGCATTTT.

The CDR3 here is CASSLAFTGDNYGYTF. Here the CDR3 DNA reads TGTGCCAGCAGCTTGGCCTTCACAGGAGATAACTATGGCTACACCTTC. This chain joins TRBV5-5 and TRBJ1-2, with a weak D call TRBD1 (5 bases). Germline V lookup: CDR1 SGHKS, CDR2 YYEKEE (reference sequence). V was trimmed by 0 bases and J by 1 base, leaving 13 bases between them. This CDR3 has 16 residues.

The chain combines TRBV5-4 with TRBJ1-1; 8 nucleotides line up with TRBD1. Germline loops: CDR1 SGHNT, CDR2 YYREEE (reference sequence). The CDR3 is made up of 14 amino acids. The ends lost 4 bases at V and 4 bases at J; junction bases unmatched: 6. The CDR3 sequence is CASSPDRGGTEAFF. DNA of the CDR3: TGTGCCAGCAGCCCCGACAGGGGTGGCACTGAAGCTTTCTTT.

The chain couples TRBV4-3 to TRBJ1-1; a possible D gene is TRBD1 (5 bases). The CDR3 contains 18 residues. The germline V gene has CDR1 LGHNA and CDR2 YSLEER. The V end lost 0 bases, the J end lost 4 bases, and 21 bases lay between the germline ends. CDR3: CASSQERSAGWGSTEAFF. The CDR3 DNA reads as TGCGCCAGCAGCCAAGAGCGCTCGGCAGGGTGGGGTAGCACTGAAGCTTTCTTT.

The chain recombines TRBV30 with TRBJ1-5; D call uncertain. V lost 1 base and J 3 bases, leaving 10 bases between the germline ends. CDR3 length: 14 amino acids. Germline V CDR1 and CDR2: GTSNPN, SVGIG (reference sequence). CDR3 amino acids: CAWSDFRVNQPQHF. CDR3 coding DNA: TGTGCCTGGAGTGATTTTCGGGTCAATCAGCCCCAGCATTTT.

A few counts support this clone. The chain carries TRBV19 and TRBJ2-2, with D maybe TRBD2 (5 bases). Germline assignment: CDR1 LNHDA and CDR2 SQIVND (reference sequence). V lost 4 bases to trimming and J lost 6 bases, with 9 bases between them. This CDR3 spans 13 amino acids. CDR3: CASSTQLAGELFF. In DNA, the CDR3 is TGTGCCAGTAGTACCCAACTAGCCGGGGAGCTGTTTTTT.

The chain has TRBV6-4 and TRBJ2-1; D is perhaps TRBD2 (5 bases). The germline gives CDR1 MRHNA, CDR2 SNTAGT. Deletions cut 2 bases from V and 8 bases from J, with 13 bases between. The CDR3 runs to 14 residues. The CDR3 sequence is CASSDPSRSHEQFF. DNA for the CDR3: TGTGCCAGCAGTGACCCTAGCAGGAGCCATGAGCAGTTCTTC.

The rearrangement links TRBV12-2 to TRBJ2-5; the table gives TRBD2 as D, unverified against the DNA. TRBV12-2 is a recognized pseudogene. The CDR3 extends over 14 amino acids. CDR3: CASRVRSSQETQYF. The CDR3 nucleotides are TGTGCAAGTCGCGTTAGGAGCAGCCAAGAGACCCAGTACTTC.

This chain links TRBV27 with TRBJ2-5; possible D gene TRBD1, 6 bases. Germline V gene lookup returns CDR1 MNHEY and CDR2 SMNVEV (reference sequence). Trimming cost V 0 bases and J 7 bases, with 15 bases left between them. This CDR3 comprises 15 residues. CDR3 nucleotide sequence: TGTGCCAGCAGTTTATCGGCGACAGGACTCGGGACCCAGTACTTC. Translated, it gives CASSLSATGLGTQYF.

V is TRBV12-3 or TRBV12-4 and J is TRBJ1-2, with a tentative D call TRBD1 (5 bases). This CDR3 is 13 amino acids long. Trimming took 4 bases from V and 8 from J, leaving 14 bases between them. CDR3 protein: CASSSQGSRGYTF. For the CDR3, the DNA is TGTGCCAGCAGTTCCCAGGGTAGTCGGGGCTACACCTTC.

To note about this clone: At the DNA level, this CDR3 is encoded by other sequences in the same sample as well. The rearrangement uses TRBV5-1 and TRBJ1-4; D ambiguous. The length of the CDR3 is 13 residues. V lost 4 bases and J lost 4, with 8 bases in between. Germline assignment: CDR1 SGHRS and CDR2 YFSETQ. The CDR3 DNA reads as TGCGCCAGCAGCAGCGGCGGTAATGAAAAACTGTTTTTT. Its translation is CASSSGGNEKLFF.

The chain carries TRBV5-1 and TRBJ1-1; D call uncertain. This CDR3 is 15 amino acids long. V lost 0 bases and J 0 bases, leaving 9 bases between the germline ends. CDR1 and CDR2 (germline): SGHRS, YFSETQ. The CDR3 bases are TGCGCCAGCAGCTTGGTCTCCGGGGTGAACACTGAAGCTTTCTTT. This translates into CASSLVSGVNTEAFF. Looking up the rest from reference TRBV5-1 and TRBJ1-1 gives the full variable domain: KAGVTQTPRYLIKTRGQQVTLSCSPISGHRSVSWYQQTPGQGLQFLFEYFSETQRNKGNFPGRFSGRQFSNSRSEMNVSTLELGDSALYLCASSLVSGVNTEAFFGQGTRLTVV.

The V call is TRBV5-8, the J call TRBJ2-7; TRBD1 matches at 8 bases. Germline loops: CDR1 SGHTS, CDR2 YDEGEE. There are 13 residues in the CDR3. The V gene end was trimmed by 4 bases and the J gene end by 9 bases; junction bases not matched to a gene: 9. Here the CDR3 DNA reads TGTGCCAGCAGCGTGGACAGGGTGGAAAGGCAGTACTTC. Its protein is CASSVDRVERQYF.

This rearrangement joins TRBV2 to TRBJ1-1, with 9 positions matching TRBD1. In germline, CDR1 is SNHLY, CDR2 FYNNEI. After removal of 3 bases from V and 5 bases from J, the junction contained 7 bases not matched to a gene. This CDR3 has 15 residues. CDR3 coding DNA: TGTGCCAGCAGTGATTTACAGGGGGCGCATACTGAAGCTTTCTTT. Its translation is CASSDLQGAHTEAFF.

This clone was seen only once. V is TRBV25-1 and J is TRBJ1-2; 7 positions match TRBD1. With 4 bases clipped from V and 3 bases from J, the junction kept 8 bases outside the gene matches. Germline loops: CDR1 MGHDK, CDR2 SYGVNS. The CDR3 runs to 15 residues. This CDR3 reads CASSGQTGDYYGYTF. The CDR3 coding sequence is TGTGCCAGCAGTGGCCAAACAGGGGATTACTATGGCTACACCTTC.

The chain joins TRBV7-9 to TRBJ1-2; D call uncertain. V lost 2 bases and J lost 2, with 12 bases in between. CDR1 and CDR2 (germline): SEHNR, FQNEAQ (reference sequence). The length of the CDR3 is 15 residues. CDR3 nucleotide sequence: TGTGCCAGCAGCTTACCCCAGGAGGTCAACTATGGCTACACCTTC. As protein: CASSLPQEVNYGYTF.

The chain is built from TRBV6-1 and TRBJ2-7; TRBD2 is a possible D gene (5 bases). CDR3 length: 12 amino acids. V lost 7 bases and J lost 6, with 13 bases in between. Germline assignment: CDR1 MNHNS and CDR2 SASEGT. The CDR3 region has the DNA TGTGCCAGCACATCCCGAGGACTCGAGCAGTACTTC. It encodes CASTSRGLEQYF.

The chain employs TRBV6-5 and TRBJ1-4, with 8 bases that match TRBD1. The CDR3 contains 14 residues. Germline V gene lookup returns CDR1 MNHEY and CDR2 SVGAGI. J lost 8 bases, V lost 8 bases, and 10 bases had no gene match. CDR3: CASANGQGGEKLFF. CDR3 in DNA: TGTGCCAGCGCCAACGGACAGGGTGGCGAAAAACTGTTTTTT.

The V and J genes are TRBV5-4 and TRBJ1-2, with 10 bases fitting TRBD1. The V gene's germline CDR1 is SGHNT and CDR2 YYREEE (reference sequence). The V and J ends lost 2 bases and 7 bases, in that order; junction bases with no gene match: 11. The CDR3 length is 16 residues. CDR3 coding DNA: TGTGCCAGCAGCTTTGACAGGGGGCGCGGGAGATCTGGCTACACCTTC. Translating it yields CASSFDRGRGRSGYTF.

The chain uses TRBV28 and TRBJ1-3; D is uncertain. The germline V gene encodes CDR1 MDHEN and CDR2 SYDVKM. There are 15 residues in the CDR3. V shed 3 bases and J shed 3 bases, with 12 bases lying between them. The DNA for the CDR3 is TGTGCCAGCAGTTTGGCCGAGGCGGGTGGAAACACCATATATTTT. It is translated as CASSLAEAGGNTIYF. Filled out from reference TRBV28 and TRBJ1-3, the complete variable domain reads DVKVTQSSRYLVKRTGEKVFLECVQDMDHENMFWYRQDPGLGLRLIYFSYDVKMKEKGDIPEGYSVSREKKERFSLILESASTNQTSMYLCASSLAEAGGNTIYFGEGSWLTVV.

In nucleotides, the CDR3 is TGTGCCAGCAGTTACCGGAAACAGGGAATCACTGAAGCTTTCTTT. Its translation is CASSYRKQGITEAFF. This sequence joins TRBV6-5 and TRBJ1-1; weak D call: TRBD1 (6 bases). V was pared by 2 bases and J by 4 bases, with 14 bases between. The CDR3 sequence is 15 residues long. Germline CDR1 is MNHEY and CDR2 is SVGAGI.

The chain carries TRBV7-9 and TRBJ2-5; weak D call: TRBD2 (5 bases). V was pared by 5 bases and J by 1 base, with 14 bases between. The CDR3 runs 15 residues. Germline loops: CDR1 SEHNR, CDR2 FQNEAQ (reference sequence). CDR3 residues: CASSPSGLVQETQYF. CDR3 bases: TGTGCCAGCAGCCCGAGTGGACTGGTCCAAGAGACCCAGTACTTC.

This chain links TRBV10-1 with TRBJ2-2; a possible D gene is TRBD2 (5 bases). The germline V gene encodes CDR1 WNHNN and CDR2 SYGVQD (reference sequence). The V end lost 8 bases, the J end lost 1 base, and 11 bases lay between the germline ends. The CDR3 totals 14 residues. The CDR3: CASREGKNTGELFF. The CDR3 DNA is TGCGCCAGCCGGGAAGGGAAGAACACCGGGGAGCTGTTTTTT.